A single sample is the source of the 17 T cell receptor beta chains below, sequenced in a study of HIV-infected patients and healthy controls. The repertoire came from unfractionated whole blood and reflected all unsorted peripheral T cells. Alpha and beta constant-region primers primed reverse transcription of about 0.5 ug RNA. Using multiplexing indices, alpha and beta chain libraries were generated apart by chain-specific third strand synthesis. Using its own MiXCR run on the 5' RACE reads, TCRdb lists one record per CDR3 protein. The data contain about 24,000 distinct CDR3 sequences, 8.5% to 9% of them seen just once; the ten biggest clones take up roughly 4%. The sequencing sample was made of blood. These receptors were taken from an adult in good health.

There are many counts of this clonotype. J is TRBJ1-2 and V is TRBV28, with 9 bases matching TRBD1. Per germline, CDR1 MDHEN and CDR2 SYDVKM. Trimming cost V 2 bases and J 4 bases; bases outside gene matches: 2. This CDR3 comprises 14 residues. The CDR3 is CASSLGQGIYGYTF. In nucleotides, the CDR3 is TGTGCCAGCAGTTTAGGACAGGGGATCTATGGCTACACCTTC.

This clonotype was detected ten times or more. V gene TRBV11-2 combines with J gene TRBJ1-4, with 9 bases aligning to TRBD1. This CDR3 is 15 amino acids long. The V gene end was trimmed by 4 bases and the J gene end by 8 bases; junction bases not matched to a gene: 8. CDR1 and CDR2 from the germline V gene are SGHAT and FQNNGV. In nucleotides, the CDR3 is TGTGCCAGCAGCTCGAGGACAGGGGCGGGGGAAAAACTGTTTTTT. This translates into CASSSRTGAGEKLFF.

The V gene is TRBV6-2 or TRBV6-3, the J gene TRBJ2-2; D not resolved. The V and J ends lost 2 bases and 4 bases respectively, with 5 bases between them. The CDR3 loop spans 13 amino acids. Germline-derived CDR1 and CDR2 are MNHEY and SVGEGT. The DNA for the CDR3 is TGTGCCAGCAGTTACAGGTTCACCGGGGAGCTGTTTTTT. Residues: CASSYRFTGELFF.

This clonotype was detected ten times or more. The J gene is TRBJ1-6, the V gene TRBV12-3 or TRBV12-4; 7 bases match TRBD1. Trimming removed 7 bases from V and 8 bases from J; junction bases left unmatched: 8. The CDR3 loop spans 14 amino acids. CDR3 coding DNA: TGTGCCAGCACCCGGGACAGAGGCGATTCACCCCTCCACTTT. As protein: CASTRDRGDSPLHF.

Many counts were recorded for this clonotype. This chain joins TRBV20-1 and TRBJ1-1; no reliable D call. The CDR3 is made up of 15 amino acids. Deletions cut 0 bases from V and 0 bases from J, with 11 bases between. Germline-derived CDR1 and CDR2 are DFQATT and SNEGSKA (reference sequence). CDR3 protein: CSARDLGLMNTEAFF. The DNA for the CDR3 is TGCAGTGCTAGAGATTTGGGTCTCATGAACACTGAAGCTTTCTTT.

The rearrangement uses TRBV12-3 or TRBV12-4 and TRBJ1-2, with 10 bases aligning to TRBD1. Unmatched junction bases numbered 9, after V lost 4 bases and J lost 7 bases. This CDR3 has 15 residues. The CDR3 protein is CASSSATGGFFGYTF. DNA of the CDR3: TGTGCCAGCAGTTCGGCGACAGGGGGCTTTTTTGGCTACACCTTC.

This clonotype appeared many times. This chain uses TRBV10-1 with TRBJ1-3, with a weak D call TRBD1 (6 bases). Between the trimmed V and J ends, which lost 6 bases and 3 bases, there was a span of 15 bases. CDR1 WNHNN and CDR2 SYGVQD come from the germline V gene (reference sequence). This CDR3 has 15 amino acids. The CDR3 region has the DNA TGCGCCAGCAGACAGGGAAATGCCCGTGGAAACACCATATATTTT. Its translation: CASRQGNARGNTIYF.

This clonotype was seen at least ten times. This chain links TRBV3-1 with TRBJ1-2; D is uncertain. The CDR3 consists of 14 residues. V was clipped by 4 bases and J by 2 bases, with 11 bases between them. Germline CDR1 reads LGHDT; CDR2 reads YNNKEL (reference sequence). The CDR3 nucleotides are TGTGCCAGCAGCCCCGAGACGGGAAACTATGGCTACACCTTC. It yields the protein CASSPETGNYGYTF.

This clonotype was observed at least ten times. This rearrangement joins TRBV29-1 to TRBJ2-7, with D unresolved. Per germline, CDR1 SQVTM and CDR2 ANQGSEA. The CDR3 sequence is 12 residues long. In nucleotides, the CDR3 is TGCTCAGTTACACTATTCTCCTACGAGCAGTACTTC. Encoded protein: CSVTLFSYEQYF.

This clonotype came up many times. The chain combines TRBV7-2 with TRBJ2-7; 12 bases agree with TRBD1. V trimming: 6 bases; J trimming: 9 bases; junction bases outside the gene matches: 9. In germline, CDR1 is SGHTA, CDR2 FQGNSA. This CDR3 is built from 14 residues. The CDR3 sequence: CASRGVGQGALQYF. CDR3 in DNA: TGTGCCAGCAGAGGCGTGGGACAGGGGGCTTTGCAGTACTTC.

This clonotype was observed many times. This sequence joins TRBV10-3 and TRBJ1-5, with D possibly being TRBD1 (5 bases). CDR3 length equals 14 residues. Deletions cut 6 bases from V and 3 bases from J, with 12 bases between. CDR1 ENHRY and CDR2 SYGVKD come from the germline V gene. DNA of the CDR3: TGTGCCATCAGCGCCGGGACTGACAATCAGCCCCAGCATTTT. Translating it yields CAISAGTDNQPQHF.

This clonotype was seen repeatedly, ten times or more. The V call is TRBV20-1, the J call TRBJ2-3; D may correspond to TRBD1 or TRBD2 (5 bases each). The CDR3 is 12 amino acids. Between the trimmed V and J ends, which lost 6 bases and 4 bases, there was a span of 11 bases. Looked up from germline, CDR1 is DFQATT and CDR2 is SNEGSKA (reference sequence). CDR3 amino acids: CSAMGRADTQYF. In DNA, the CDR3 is TGCAGTGCCATGGGGCGGGCAGATACGCAGTATTTT.

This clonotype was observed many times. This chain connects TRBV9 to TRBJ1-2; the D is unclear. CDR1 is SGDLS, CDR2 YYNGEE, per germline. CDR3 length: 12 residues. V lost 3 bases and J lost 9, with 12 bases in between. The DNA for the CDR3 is TGTGCCAGCAGCGGGGGTCCCCTTCGCTACACCTTC. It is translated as CASSGGPLRYTF.

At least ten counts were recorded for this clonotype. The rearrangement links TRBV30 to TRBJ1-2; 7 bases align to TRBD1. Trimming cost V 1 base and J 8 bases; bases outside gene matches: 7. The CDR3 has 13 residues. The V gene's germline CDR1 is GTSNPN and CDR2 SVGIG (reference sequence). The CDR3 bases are TGTGCCTGGAGTGCCAAGGGGGCGCGAGGCTACACCTTC. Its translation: CAWSAKGARGYTF.

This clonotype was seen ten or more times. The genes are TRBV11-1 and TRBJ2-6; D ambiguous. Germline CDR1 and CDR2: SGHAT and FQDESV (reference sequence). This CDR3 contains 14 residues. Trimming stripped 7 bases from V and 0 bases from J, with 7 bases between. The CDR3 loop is CASTLFSGANVLTF. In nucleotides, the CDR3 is TGTGCCAGCACCCTATTCTCTGGGGCCAACGTCCTGACTTTC.

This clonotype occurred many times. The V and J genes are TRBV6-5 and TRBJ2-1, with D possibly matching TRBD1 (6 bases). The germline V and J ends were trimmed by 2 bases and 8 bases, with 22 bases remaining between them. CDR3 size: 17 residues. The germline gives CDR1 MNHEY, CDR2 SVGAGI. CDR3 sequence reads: CASSYARTVPGWDEQFF. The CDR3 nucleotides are TGTGCCAGCAGTTACGCTCGGACAGTTCCGGGCTGGGATGAGCAGTTCTTC.

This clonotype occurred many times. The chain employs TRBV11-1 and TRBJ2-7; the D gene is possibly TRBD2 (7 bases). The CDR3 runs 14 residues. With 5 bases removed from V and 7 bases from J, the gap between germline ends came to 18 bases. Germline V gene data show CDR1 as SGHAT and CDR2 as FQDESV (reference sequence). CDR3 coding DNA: TGTGCCAGCAGCGTCGGGGGGCTCGGTTGGGAGCAGTACTTC. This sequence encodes CASSVGGLGWEQYF.